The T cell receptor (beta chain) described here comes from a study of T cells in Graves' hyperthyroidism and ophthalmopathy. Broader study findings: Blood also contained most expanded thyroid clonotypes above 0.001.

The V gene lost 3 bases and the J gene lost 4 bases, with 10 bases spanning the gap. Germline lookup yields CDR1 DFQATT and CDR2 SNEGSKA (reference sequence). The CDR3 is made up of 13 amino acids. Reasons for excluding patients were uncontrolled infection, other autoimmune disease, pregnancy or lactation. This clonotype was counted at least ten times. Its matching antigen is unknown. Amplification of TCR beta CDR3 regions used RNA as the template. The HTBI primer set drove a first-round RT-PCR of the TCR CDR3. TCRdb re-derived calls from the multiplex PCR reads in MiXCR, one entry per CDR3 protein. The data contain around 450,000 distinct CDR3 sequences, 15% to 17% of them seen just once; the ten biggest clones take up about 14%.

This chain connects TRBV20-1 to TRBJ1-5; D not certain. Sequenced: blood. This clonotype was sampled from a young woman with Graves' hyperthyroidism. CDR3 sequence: CSASSQRNQPQHF. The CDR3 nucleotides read TGCAGTGCTAGCAGCCAAAGAAATCAGCCCCAGCATTTT.